The sequence of this T cell receptor (beta chain) was determined in a study of blood T cell repertoires in COVID-19. Here immunoSEQ multiplex PCR was the method, and the copy in TCRdb shows in-frame clones only, minus some. This sample has roughly 200,000 clones, with roughly 81% found just once. It was during active infection that Seattle patients were enrolled and then longitudinally followed. The CDR3 has 16 amino acids. With 0 bases clipped from V and 3 bases from J, the junction kept 4 bases outside the gene matches. Germline CDR1 reads SGHVS; CDR2 reads FQNEAQ. This receptor was taken from a woman aged 40 to 50 with COVID-19, enrolled during active disease. Sequencing used peripheral blood. The rearrangement links TRBV7-8 to TRBJ2-1; 8 bases agree with TRBD1. The CDR3 DNA follows: TGTGCCAGCAGCTTAGCTCCAGGGGGCATCTACAATGAGCAGTTCTTC. Its translation: CASSLAPGGIYNEQFF.